These T cell receptor beta chains were read from a single sample in a study of blood T cell repertoires in COVID-19. Profiled with immunoSEQ multiplex PCR; TCRdb holds only in-frame clones, not every one. The sample holds approximately 310,000 clones; 70% to 90% are singletons and the top ten take less than 2.5%. Sequencing used PBMCs or T cells enriched from blood (not recorded which). The receptor set was obtained from a man aged 25-45 years who had recovered from COVID-19. The CDR3 runs from the conserved cysteine through the conserved F or W. Each record gives: V gene, J gene, clone size, D gene, CDR3 protein, CDR3 DNA. A D gene is named only where the DNA matches it firmly. Size is omitted from some rows. Given values are once, few, many or a class for expanded clones.

TRBV19,TRBJ2-6,few,NA,CASSSYPAWSSGANVLTF,TGTGCCAGCTCATCATACCCAGCGTGGTCCTCTGGGGCCAACGTCCTGACTTTC
TRBV27,TRBJ1-4,once,NA,CASSLQKHTNEKLFF,TGTGCCAGCAGTTTACAGAAACATACTAATGAAAAACTGTTTTTT
TRBV27,TRBJ1-5,few,TRBD1,CASSKEGNRGHQPQHF,TGTGCCAGCAGCAAAGAAGGAAACAGGGGGCATCAGCCCCAGCATTTT
TRBV6-5,TRBJ2-7,NA,TRBD2,CASSYFPGTSGYEQYF,TGTGCCAGCAGTTATTTTCCCGGGACTAGCGGGTACGAGCAGTACTTC
TRBV3-1/TRBV3-2,TRBJ1-4,NA,TRBD1,CASSQVSPGGISNEKLFF,TGTGCCAGCAGCCAAGTCTCACCAGGGGGCATATCTAATGAAAAACTGTTTTTT
TRBV29-1,TRBJ1-1,NA,NA,CSVWGLSEAFF,TGCAGCGTCTGGGGCCTGTCTGAAGCTTTCTTT
TRBV6-2/TRBV6-3,TRBJ2-7,NA,TRBD2,CASSYGLAGSPGYF,TGTGCCAGCAGTTACGGGTTAGCGGGGAGCCCCGGGTACTTC
TRBV18,TRBJ2-7,once,NA,CASSPWTDEGSYEQYF,TGTGCCAGCTCACCGTGGACAGACGAGGGTTCCTACGAGCAGTACTTC
TRBV21-1,TRBJ2-7,NA,NA,CASPPNTYEQYF,TGTGCCAGTCCGCCTAATACCTACGAGCAGTACTTC
TRBV11-2,TRBJ1-2,NA,NA,CASSLKQIANYGYTF,TGTGCCAGCAGCTTAAAACAGATAGCTAACTATGGCTACACCTTC